This is a list of T cell receptor beta chains from one sample in a study of blood T cell repertoires in COVID-19. TCRdb's copy holds only in-frame clones and misses some; the assay was immunoSEQ multiplex PCR. This sample has tens of thousands of clones; 75% to 90% occur once, and the top ten carry about 46%. Specimen: peripheral blood. The receptors come from a woman aged 55 to 70 with COVID-19, enrolled during active disease. The CDR3 runs from the conserved cysteine through the conserved F or W. Fields, in order: J gene, V gene, D gene, CDR3 length, clone size, CDR3 DNA, CDR3 protein. The D gene is left open where the match is weak. Clone sizes are given selectively: once, few, many, or a class where the clone is expanded.

j_gene: TRBJ1-5; v_gene: TRBV7-9; d_gene: TRBD1; len: 18; abundance: .; CDR3nt: TGTGCCAGCAGCTTAGGCGGACAGGGGACTCGTATGCATCAGCCCCAGCATTTT; CDR3aa: CASSLGGQGTRMHQPQHF
j_gene: TRBJ2-3; v_gene: TRBV30; d_gene: TRBD1; len: 15; abundance: .; CDR3nt: TGTGCCTGGAGTGGGAAGGGACAGGGGGGAGATACGCAGTATTTT; CDR3aa: CAWSGKGQGGDTQYF
j_gene: TRBJ1-2; v_gene: TRBV19; d_gene: .; len: 13; abundance: .; CDR3nt: TGTGCCAGTAGTCCGACAGGAGGCTATGGCTACACCTTC; CDR3aa: CASSPTGGYGYTF
j_gene: TRBJ2-3; v_gene: TRBV7-8; d_gene: TRBD2; len: 18; abundance: .; CDR3nt: TGTGCCAGCAGCTCCGGACTAGCGGGAATAGCGAGGACAGATACGCAGTATTTT; CDR3aa: CASSSGLAGIARTDTQYF
j_gene: TRBJ2-7; v_gene: TRBV27; d_gene: .; len: 16; abundance: .; CDR3nt: TGTGCCAGCAGTCCCCAGGCAAGCGGGCAGTACTACGAGCAGTACTTC; CDR3aa: CASSPQASGQYYEQYF
j_gene: TRBJ2-5; v_gene: TRBV7-9; d_gene: TRBD2; len: 13; abundance: .; CDR3nt: TGTGCCAGCAGTAGACTAGCCCAAGAGACCCAGTACTTC; CDR3aa: CASSRLAQETQYF
j_gene: TRBJ1-4; v_gene: TRBV7-9; d_gene: TRBD1; len: 15; abundance: .; CDR3nt: TGTGCCAGCAGCTCGCAGGGGGTTCGTAATGAAAAACTGTTTTTT; CDR3aa: CASSSQGVRNEKLFF
j_gene: TRBJ1-4; v_gene: TRBV5-1; d_gene: TRBD1; len: 14; abundance: .; CDR3nt: TGCGCCAGCAGCTTCCGGGACAGTGGTGAAAAACTGTTTTTT; CDR3aa: CASSFRDSGEKLFF
j_gene: TRBJ1-1; v_gene: TRBV27; d_gene: TRBD1; len: 14; abundance: .; CDR3nt: TGTGCCAGCAGGGGACGGACAGGATCCGCAGAAGCTTTCTTT; CDR3aa: CASRGRTGSAEAFF
j_gene: TRBJ2-5; v_gene: TRBV4-1; d_gene: .; len: 13; abundance: .; CDR3nt: TGCGCCAGCAGCCAAAGCCCCGGGGAGACCCAGTACTTC; CDR3aa: CASSQSPGETQYF
j_gene: TRBJ2-3; v_gene: TRBV12-3/TRBV12-4; d_gene: .; len: 13; abundance: .; CDR3nt: TGTGCCAGCAGCCGACTGGGCACAGATACGCAGTATTTT; CDR3aa: CASSRLGTDTQYF
j_gene: TRBJ2-5; v_gene: TRBV18; d_gene: .; len: 14; abundance: .; CDR3nt: TGTGCCAGCTCACCTGGAGGGGGGGCAGAGACCCAGTACTTC; CDR3aa: CASSPGGGAETQYF
j_gene: TRBJ1-2; v_gene: TRBV7-9; d_gene: .; len: 16; abundance: .; CDR3nt: TGTGCCAGCAGCTTAGGGGGCGGGGGCTCGATCTATGGCTACACCTTC; CDR3aa: CASSLGGGGSIYGYTF
j_gene: TRBJ2-3; v_gene: TRBV30; d_gene: TRBD2; len: 17; abundance: .; CDR3nt: TGTGCCTGGAGTGAGCTAGCGGGGGGGCCGGGGAGGGATACGCAGTATTTT; CDR3aa: CAWSELAGGPGRDTQYF
j_gene: TRBJ1-5; v_gene: TRBV30; d_gene: .; len: 13; abundance: .; CDR3nt: TGTGCCTGGAGTGTTCAGGGCAATCAGCCCCAGCATTTT; CDR3aa: CAWSVQGNQPQHF
j_gene: TRBJ1-5; v_gene: TRBV4-3; d_gene: .; len: 15; abundance: .; CDR3nt: TGCGCCAGCAGCCAAGTTCGAGGTAGCAATCAGCCCCAGCATTTT; CDR3aa: CASSQVRGSNQPQHF
j_gene: TRBJ2-1; v_gene: TRBV4-3; d_gene: TRBD2; len: 16; abundance: .; CDR3nt: TGCGCCAGCAGCCAAGAGCTAGCGGGAGGTAACCATGAGCAGTTCTTC; CDR3aa: CASSQELAGGNHEQFF
j_gene: TRBJ2-7; v_gene: TRBV6-1; d_gene: .; len: 16; abundance: .; CDR3nt: TGTGCCAGCAGTGACCATCCCCCGGCAGGGCCGAGGGAGCAGTACTTC; CDR3aa: CASSDHPPAGPREQYF
j_gene: TRBJ1-5; v_gene: TRBV6-5; d_gene: .; len: 12; abundance: .; CDR3nt: TGTGCCAGCACCTCTTATGAGGGGCCCCAGCATTTT; CDR3aa: CASTSYEGPQHF
j_gene: TRBJ2-5; v_gene: TRBV7-2; d_gene: .; len: 14; abundance: .; CDR3nt: TGTGCCAGCAGCTTAGTGAGACTGGAAGAGACCCAGTACTTC; CDR3aa: CASSLVRLEETQYF
j_gene: TRBJ2-3; v_gene: TRBV7-9; d_gene: .; len: 16; abundance: .; CDR3nt: TGTGCCAGCAGCTTACCATTAAGGGAGACCACAGATACGCAGTATTTT; CDR3aa: CASSLPLRETTDTQYF
j_gene: TRBJ1-6; v_gene: TRBV3-1/TRBV3-2; d_gene: .; len: 14; abundance: .; CDR3nt: TGTGCCAGCAGCCAAGATGGAGGCGATTCACCCCTCCACTTT; CDR3aa: CASSQDGGDSPLHF
j_gene: TRBJ1-5; v_gene: TRBV4-2; d_gene: .; len: 18; abundance: .; CDR3nt: TGTGCCAGCAGCCAATTTCGGGCCACAGGGACTAGCAATCAGCCCCAGCATTTT; CDR3aa: CASSQFRATGTSNQPQHF
j_gene: TRBJ1-2; v_gene: TRBV11-2; d_gene: TRBD1; len: 13; abundance: .; CDR3nt: TGTGCCAGCAGCTACCGGGACAGCTATGGCTACACCTTC; CDR3aa: CASSYRDSYGYTF
j_gene: TRBJ2-7; v_gene: TRBV6-5; d_gene: .; len: 12; abundance: .; CDR3nt: TGTGCCAGCAGGACGGGATCCTACGAGCAGTACTTC; CDR3aa: CASRTGSYEQYF
j_gene: TRBJ2-3; v_gene: TRBV23-1; d_gene: TRBD2; len: 19; abundance: .; CDR3nt: TGCGCCACCAGTCGACCGGGACTAGCGGTCCCGGGGGGGGGAGATACGCAGTATTTT; CDR3aa: CATSRPGLAVPGGGDTQYF
j_gene: TRBJ2-5; v_gene: TRBV28; d_gene: .; len: 12; abundance: .; CDR3nt: TGTGCCAGCTCCTTGGGGCGGGACGCATCACACTTC; CDR3aa: CASSLGRDASHF
j_gene: TRBJ1-4; v_gene: TRBV4-3; d_gene: .; len: 15; abundance: .; CDR3nt: TGCGCCAGCAGCCAAGATCTCAATGGAGGGGAAAAACTGTTTTTT; CDR3aa: CASSQDLNGGEKLFF
j_gene: TRBJ2-7; v_gene: TRBV5-1; d_gene: .; len: 19; abundance: once; CDR3nt: TGCGCCAGCAGCCCCCGTAGGGGATCCTCCATCCTACATACCTACGAGCAGTACTTC; CDR3aa: CASSPRRGSSILHTYEQYF
j_gene: TRBJ2-5; v_gene: TRBV27; d_gene: TRBD1; len: 17; abundance: many; CDR3nt: TGTGCCAGCAGTTTGCGCCCAGGGGGCACTCGACCCGAGACCCAGTACTTC; CDR3aa: CASSLRPGGTRPETQYF
j_gene: TRBJ2-3; v_gene: TRBV9; d_gene: TRBD2; len: 16; abundance: .; CDR3nt: TGTGCCAGCAGCGTAGCGTCGGCGGGAGAAACAGATACGCAGTATTTT; CDR3aa: CASSVASAGETDTQYF
j_gene: TRBJ2-1; v_gene: TRBV9; d_gene: TRBD2; len: 17; abundance: .; CDR3nt: TGTGCCAGCAGCGTAAGTCCTAGCGGGAGGTTACACAATGAGCAGTTCTTC; CDR3aa: CASSVSPSGRLHNEQFF
j_gene: TRBJ1-5; v_gene: TRBV10-3; d_gene: .; len: 15; abundance: .; CDR3nt: TGTGCCATCAGTGAGTCAGTGGGGCCAAATCAGCCCCAGCATTTT; CDR3aa: CAISESVGPNQPQHF
j_gene: TRBJ1-1; v_gene: TRBV5-1; d_gene: TRBD1; len: 14; abundance: once; CDR3nt: TGCGCCAGCAGCGGTACAGGGGTTAACACTGAAGCTTTCTTT; CDR3aa: CASSGTGVNTEAFF
j_gene: TRBJ2-4; v_gene: TRBV30; d_gene: .; len: 15; abundance: .; CDR3nt: TGTGCCTGGAGCCAATACACAGGGATGAAAAACATTCAGTACTTC; CDR3aa: CAWSQYTGMKNIQYF
j_gene: TRBJ2-6; v_gene: TRBV18; d_gene: TRBD2; len: 20; abundance: .; CDR3nt: TGTGCCAGCTCACCCTCGGGACTAGCGGGGGCCTTCTCTGGGGCCAACGTCCTGACTTTC; CDR3aa: CASSPSGLAGAFSGANVLTF
j_gene: TRBJ2-1; v_gene: TRBV19; d_gene: TRBD2; len: 17; abundance: .; CDR3nt: TGTGCCAGTAGTATAGACTCGACTAGCGGGAGTTTTAACGAGCAGTTCTTC; CDR3aa: CASSIDSTSGSFNEQFF
j_gene: TRBJ1-1; v_gene: TRBV28; d_gene: TRBD1; len: 14; abundance: .; CDR3nt: TGTGCCAGCAGTTTCGACAGGGCGAACACTGAAGCTTTCTTT; CDR3aa: CASSFDRANTEAFF
j_gene: TRBJ1-6; v_gene: TRBV27; d_gene: TRBD1; len: 18; abundance: .; CDR3nt: TGTGCCAGCTGTGACCGGGACAGGGTAGGGGCGGGTAATTCACCCCTCCACTTT; CDR3aa: CASCDRDRVGAGNSPLHF
j_gene: TRBJ2-6; v_gene: TRBV4-1; d_gene: .; len: 16; abundance: .; CDR3nt: TGCGCCAGCAGCCCCGACAGCTCCTCTGGGGCCAACGTCCTGACTTTC; CDR3aa: CASSPDSSSGANVLTF
j_gene: TRBJ2-1; v_gene: TRBV7-9; d_gene: TRBD1; len: 14; abundance: .; CDR3nt: TGTGCCAGCAGCTTAGGGACAGGGGTGGGTGAGCAGTTCTTC; CDR3aa: CASSLGTGVGEQFF
j_gene: TRBJ1-3; v_gene: TRBV19; d_gene: .; len: 16; abundance: .; CDR3nt: TGTGCCAGTAGACAACAGGTGGCGGTTTCTGGAAACACCATATATTTT; CDR3aa: CASRQQVAVSGNTIYF
j_gene: TRBJ1-5; v_gene: TRBV6-5; d_gene: TRBD1; len: 16; abundance: .; CDR3nt: TGTGCCAGCAGTTGGCTGACAGGGCAAAGCAATCAGCCCCAGCATTTT; CDR3aa: CASSWLTGQSNQPQHF
j_gene: TRBJ1-2; v_gene: TRBV30; d_gene: .; len: 14; abundance: once; CDR3nt: TGTGCCTCCCACCTTAAAACAGGGTGGTATGGCTACACCTTC; CDR3aa: CASHLKTGWYGYTF
j_gene: TRBJ1-1; v_gene: TRBV7-8; d_gene: .; len: 19; abundance: .; CDR3nt: TGTGCCAGCAGCCAGGGCGGACGCGGACACCTCCAAGGGAACACTGAAGCTTTCTTT; CDR3aa: CASSQGGRGHLQGNTEAFF
j_gene: TRBJ1-2; v_gene: TRBV10-3; d_gene: .; len: 13; abundance: .; CDR3nt: TGTGCCATCAGTGAGACCCGAGAAGAAGGCTACACCTTC; CDR3aa: CAISETREEGYTF
j_gene: TRBJ2-3; v_gene: TRBV7-9; d_gene: .; len: 14; abundance: .; CDR3nt: TGTGCCAGCAGCTTGGGGACATCCACAGATACGCAGTATTTT; CDR3aa: CASSLGTSTDTQYF
j_gene: TRBJ1-4; v_gene: TRBV3-1/TRBV3-2; d_gene: .; len: 14; abundance: .; CDR3nt: TGTGCCAGCTGCATGGGAGCAACTAATGAAAAACTGTTTTTT; CDR3aa: CASCMGATNEKLFF
j_gene: TRBJ2-7; v_gene: TRBV7-8; d_gene: .; len: 15; abundance: few; CDR3nt: TGTGCCAGCAGCTTAGAGGCGGGAATCACCTACGAGCAGTACTTC; CDR3aa: CASSLEAGITYEQYF
j_gene: TRBJ2-2; v_gene: TRBV24-1; d_gene: TRBD1; len: 16; abundance: .; CDR3nt: TGTGCCACCAGTGACTCAGACAGGGGGGACACCGGGGAGCTGTTTTTT; CDR3aa: CATSDSDRGDTGELFF
j_gene: TRBJ1-1; v_gene: TRBV9; d_gene: TRBD1; len: 15; abundance: .; CDR3nt: TGTGCCAGCAGCGCGACAGGGGGTTTTAACACTGAAGCTTTCTTT; CDR3aa: CASSATGGFNTEAFF
j_gene: TRBJ2-3; v_gene: TRBV6-6; d_gene: TRBD2; len: 16; abundance: .; CDR3nt: TGTGCCAGCAGTTACGAACTAGCGGGAGTGGGGGATACGCAGTATTTT; CDR3aa: CASSYELAGVGDTQYF
j_gene: TRBJ2-1; v_gene: TRBV19; d_gene: TRBD2; len: 19; abundance: few; CDR3nt: TGTGCCAGTAGCCTTCCGTTTGAAGTGGCGGGAGACCCCTACAATGAGCAGTTCTTC; CDR3aa: CASSLPFEVAGDPYNEQFF
j_gene: TRBJ2-5; v_gene: TRBV4-3; d_gene: TRBD1; len: 15; abundance: .; CDR3nt: TGCGCCAGCAGCCAAGGGCAGGACAGGAGGGAGACCCAGTACTTC; CDR3aa: CASSQGQDRRETQYF
j_gene: TRBJ1-5; v_gene: TRBV2; d_gene: .; len: 13; abundance: .; CDR3nt: TGTGCCAGCAGGCAGGGATGGAGTCAGCCCCAGCATTTT; CDR3aa: CASRQGWSQPQHF
j_gene: TRBJ2-1; v_gene: TRBV6-2/TRBV6-3; d_gene: TRBD2; len: 13; abundance: medium-sized; CDR3nt: TGTGCCAGCAGTCTAGCGGGTCCCAGTGAGCAGTTCTTC; CDR3aa: CASSLAGPSEQFF
j_gene: TRBJ2-1; v_gene: TRBV5-1; d_gene: TRBD2; len: 14; abundance: .; CDR3nt: TGCGCCAGCAGCTTTCCTAGCGGCTTAAATGAGCAGTTCTTC; CDR3aa: CASSFPSGLNEQFF